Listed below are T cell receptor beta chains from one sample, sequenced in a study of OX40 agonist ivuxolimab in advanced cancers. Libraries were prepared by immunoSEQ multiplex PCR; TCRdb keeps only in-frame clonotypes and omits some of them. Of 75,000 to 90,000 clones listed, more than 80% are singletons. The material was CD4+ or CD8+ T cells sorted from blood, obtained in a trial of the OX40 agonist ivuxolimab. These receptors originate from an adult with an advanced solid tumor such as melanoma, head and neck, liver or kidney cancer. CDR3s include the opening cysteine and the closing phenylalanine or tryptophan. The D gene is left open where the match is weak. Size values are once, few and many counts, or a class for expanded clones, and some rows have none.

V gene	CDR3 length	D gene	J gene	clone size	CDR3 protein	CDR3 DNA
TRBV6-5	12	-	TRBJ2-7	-	CASSSPSREQYF	TGTGCCAGCAGTTCCCCGTCGCGGGAGCAGTACTTC
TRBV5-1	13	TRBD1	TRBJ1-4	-	CASSLADRAVLFF	TGCGCCAGCAGCTTGGCCGACAGGGCGGTACTGTTTTTT
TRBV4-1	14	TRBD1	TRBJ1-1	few	CASSQGRGRIEAFF	TGCGCCAGCAGCCAAGGTAGGGGGCGGATTGAAGCTTTCTTT
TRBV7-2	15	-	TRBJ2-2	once	CASSPEQLNTGELFF	TGTGCCAGCAGCCCGGAGCAGCTAAACACCGGGGAGCTGTTTTTT
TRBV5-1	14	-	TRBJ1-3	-	CASSLAGYGNTIYF	TGCGCCAGCAGCTTGGCGGGGTATGGAAACACCATATATTTT
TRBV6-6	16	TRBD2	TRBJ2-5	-	CASSYKSGGVRETQYF	TGTGCCAGCAGTTACAAGAGCGGGGGGGTTCGAGAGACCCAGTACTTC
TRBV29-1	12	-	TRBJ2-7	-	CSVGGGAIEQYF	TGCAGCGTTGGAGGTGGGGCCATCGAGCAGTACTTC
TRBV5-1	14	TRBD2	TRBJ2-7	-	CASSLSGGRDEQYF	TGCGCCAGCAGCTTGTCGGGGGGGAGAGACGAGCAGTACTTC
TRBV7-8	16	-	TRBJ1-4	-	CASSLEAPYGGEKLFF	TGTGCCAGCAGCTTAGAGGCGCCCTACGGGGGTGAAAAACTGTTTTTT
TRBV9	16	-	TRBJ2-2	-	CASSAGASYLTGELFF	TGTGCCAGCAGCGCAGGGGCTTCCTATCTCACCGGGGAGCTGTTTTTT
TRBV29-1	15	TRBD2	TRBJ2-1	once	CSVDIPSGGYNEQFF	TGCAGCGTTGATATCCCTAGCGGGGGGTACAATGAGCAGTTCTTC
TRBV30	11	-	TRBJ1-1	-	CAWSPSREAFF	TGTGCCTGGAGTCCCTCTAGGGAAGCTTTCTTT
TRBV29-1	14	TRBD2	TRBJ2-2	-	CSVSGGLNTGELFF	TGCAGCGTCAGCGGGGGCCTGAACACCGGGGAGCTGTTTTTT
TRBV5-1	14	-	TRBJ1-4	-	CASSGGGTNEKLFF	TGCGCCAGCAGCGGAGGGGGTACTAATGAAAAACTGTTTTTT
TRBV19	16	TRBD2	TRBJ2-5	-	CASSPEAGGLKETQYF	TGTGCCAGTAGTCCAGAAGCGGGGGGGTTGAAAGAGACCCAGTACTTC